One T cell receptor (beta chain) is described in this entry. The target antigen is unknown. This sample is part of a study of T cell responses to AZD1222 COVID-19 vaccine. Study-wide results and limits: Clonal diversity was possibly underestimated; the donors were predominantly white British and more often female. Breadth and depth of Spike-specific TCRs rose after two AZD1222 doses. CD4 TCRs associated with vaccination spanned spike, dominating at 160-218 and 743-854.

TCRdb keeps only in-frame clones here, not all; method: immunoSEQ multiplex PCR. The sample has tens of thousands of clones; approximately 90% are singletons. The CDR3 spans 12 residues. Germline V gives CDR1 MNHNY, CDR2 SVGAGI (reference sequence). Deletions cut 5 bases from V and 7 bases from J, with 11 bases between. This sequence originates from an adult in good health. Sequencing was performed on peripheral blood, taken on day 0 of AZD1222 vaccination. The chain links TRBV6-6 to TRBJ1-2; D gene unclear. The DNA for the CDR3 is TGTGCCAGCAGTAACGTTGTGGGTGGCTACACCTTC. Encoded protein: CASSNVVGGYTF.